This TCR beta chain is from a study of graft-versus-host responses after intestinal transplantation. TCRdb's copy holds only in-frame clones and misses some; the assay was immunoSEQ multiplex PCR. Of 70,000 to 100,000 clones in the sample, 70% to 90% are singletons; the top ten hold roughly 0.35%. Notes on this clone: As yet, its antigen is unknown.

Trimming cost V 1 base and J 0 bases, with 11 bases left between them. The length of the CDR3 is 16 residues. Per germline, CDR1 SGHNT and CDR2 YYREEE (reference sequence). The input for sequencing was unstimulated CD4+ T cells sorted from spleen or lymph node cells, taken before intestinal transplant. The rearrangement uses TRBV5-4 and TRBJ2-1; D gene unclear. The receptor was isolated from a human donor who received an intestinal transplant. The CDR3, as DNA: TGTGCCAGCAGCTTGTCGCTTACGAGCTCCTACAATGAGCAGTTCTTC. Protein product: CASSLSLTSSYNEQFF.